This entry lists 14 T cell receptor beta chains sequenced from one sample in a study of cytomegalovirus exposure and HLA in healthy donors. The PCR was carried out with 60 Vbeta primers and 13 Jbeta primers. The method was immunoSEQ multiplex PCR; TCRdb's version includes in-frame clones alone and lacks a portion of them. This table has about 130,000 clones, around 70% appearing once. The sample taken for sequencing was PBMCs. These receptors all come from a human donor in good health.

The rearrangement links TRBV6-5 to TRBJ2-7, with 7 bases lining up with TRBD1. The CDR3 has 16 amino acids. V lost 2 bases and J lost 6; bases outside the gene matches: 13. Looked up from germline, CDR1 is MNHEY and CDR2 is SVGAGI. CDR3 bases: TGTGCCAGCAGTTACGAGACAGGGACGGCCTTGGGCGAGCAGTACTTC. Protein: CASSYETGTALGEQYF.

The chain combines TRBV7-6 with TRBJ2-7; 11 positions match TRBD2. CDR1 is SGHVS and CDR2 is FNYEAQ in the germline V gene. V shed 5 bases and J 4 bases; nucleotides not matched to a gene: 10. The CDR3 sequence is 16 residues long. The CDR3 reads CASSAWGSGREYEQYF. CDR3 DNA: TGTGCCAGCAGCGCCTGGGGTAGCGGGAGGGAATACGAGCAGTACTTC.

This clone was counted only a few times. Here the CDR3 DNA reads TGCGCCAGCAGCCAGGACAGCGGGGGGGCCGGCACAGATACGCAGTATTTT. Protein: CASSQDSGGAGTDTQYF. The rearrangement joins TRBV4-3 to TRBJ2-3; 10 bases are shared with TRBD2. The CDR3 length is 17 residues. Looked up from germline, CDR1 is LGHNA and CDR2 is YSLEER. After removal of 3 bases from V and 1 base from J, the junction contained 7 bases not matched to a gene.

The chain links TRBV27 to TRBJ2-7; tentative D call: TRBD2 (6 bases). The V end was cut by 6 bases, the J end by 3 bases, with 18 bases between. The CDR3 runs 15 residues. CDR1 is MNHEY, CDR2 SMNVEV, per germline (reference sequence). DNA for the CDR3: TGTGCCAGCAGATTGACCGCGGGAATTGGCTACGAGCAGTACTTC. Its translation is CASRLTAGIGYEQYF.

CDR3: CASSSRLAEAKNIQYF. The CDR3 DNA sequence: TGTGCCAGCAGCTCCCGACTAGCGGAAGCCAAAAACATTCAGTACTTC. This rearrangement joins TRBV7-2 to TRBJ2-4; TRBD2 aligns across 9 bases. The J segment lost 0 bases and the V segment lost 4 bases, leaving 4 bases of the junction unmatched. Germline CDR1 is SGHTA and CDR2 is FQGNSA. The CDR3 totals 16 residues.

The rearrangement links TRBV6-1 to TRBJ1-5; 10 positions match TRBD1. Germline loops: CDR1 MNHNS, CDR2 SASEGT. This CDR3 contains 16 residues. The trim removed 5 bases at V and 0 bases at J, leaving 4 bases unmatched. The CDR3 nucleotides are TGTGCCAGCAGTAAAGACAGGGGGCGTAGCAATCAGCCCCAGCATTTT. Its translation: CASSKDRGRSNQPQHF.

This clone occurred once. The chain recombines TRBV5-5 with TRBJ1-2; D is perhaps TRBD1 (5 bases). Germline V gene data show CDR1 as SGHKS and CDR2 as YYEKEE (reference sequence). The CDR3 runs 14 residues. With 2 bases removed from V and 2 bases from J, the gap between germline ends came to 10 bases. In nucleotides, the CDR3 is TGTGCCAGCAGCTTAACGGACATCAACTATGGCTACACCTTC. Translation: CASSLTDINYGYTF.

The V gene is TRBV9, the J gene TRBJ2-3; D is possibly TRBD1 (5 bases). V lost 0 bases and J lost 0, with 11 bases in between. The CDR3 loop spans 16 amino acids. Germline CDR1 reads SGDLS; CDR2 reads YYNGEE. The CDR3, as DNA: TGTGCCAGCAGCGTAGGGCCGGACATAAGCACAGATACGCAGTATTTT. Residues: CASSVGPDISTDTQYF.

This clone was detected once. J is TRBJ1-1 and V is TRBV6-6, with TRBD1 identical over 8 bases. Germline CDR1 reads MNHNY; CDR2 reads SVGAGI (reference sequence). The length of the CDR3 is 16 residues. Trimming took 6 bases from V and 0 from J; bases not matched to a gene: 9. The CDR3 DNA sequence: TGTGCCAGCAGCCTTAGACAGGGGACGATGAACACTGAAGCTTTCTTT. It codes for CASSLRQGTMNTEAFF.

As to this clone: One end of the junction varies from germline; a read error may be responsible. The V gene is TRBV7-2, the J gene TRBJ2-1; 7 bases are shared with TRBD1. Germline values: CDR1 SGHTA, CDR2 FQGNSA. The CDR3 consists of 16 residues. This CDR3 reads CASAVHRTGGLNGQFF. The CDR3 bases are TGTGCCAGCGCGGTTCATAGGACAGGTGGCTTGAATGGGCAGTTCTTC.

This clone was detected only once. The V gene is TRBV29-1, the J gene TRBJ1-2, with D possibly TRBD1 on 6 matching bases. The CDR3 is made up of 11 amino acids. Trimming cost V 3 bases and J 8 bases, with 10 bases left between them. Germline V gives CDR1 SQVTM, CDR2 ANQGSEA. Here the CDR3 reads CSVEGARGYTF. The CDR3 coding sequence is TGCAGCGTTGAGGGGGCTAGGGGCTACACCTTC.

V usage is TRBV5-1 and J usage is TRBJ1-1; D possibly corresponds to TRBD1 (6 bases). CDR1 and CDR2 (germline): SGHRS, YFSETQ. The ends were cut back, 0 bases at V and 3 bases at J, with 15 bases in the middle. This CDR3 has 16 amino acids. The CDR3 region is CASSLVWGLSYTEAFF. CDR3 coding DNA: TGCGCCAGCAGCTTGGTTTGGGGGCTCAGTTACACTGAAGCTTTCTTT.

The CDR3 spells CASSLLTSSYEQYF. Written as DNA, the CDR3 is TGTGCCAGCAGTCTACTAACTAGCTCCTACGAGCAGTACTTC. V and J are TRBV28 and TRBJ2-7; a weak D match, TRBD2 (5 bases). V was clipped by 5 bases and J by 0 bases, with 11 bases between them. Germline-derived CDR1 and CDR2 are MDHEN and SYDVKM. CDR3 length equals 14 residues.

The chain joins TRBV15 to TRBJ1-6; weak D call: TRBD1 (5 bases). The germline gives CDR1 LNHNV, CDR2 YYDKDF (reference sequence). V gave up 3 bases and J gave up 5 bases, with 11 bases separating them. The CDR3 is made up of 15 amino acids. This CDR3 reads CATSRGLGDNSPLHF. Written as DNA, the CDR3 is TGTGCCACCAGCAGGGGACTCGGGGATAATTCACCCCTCCACTTT.